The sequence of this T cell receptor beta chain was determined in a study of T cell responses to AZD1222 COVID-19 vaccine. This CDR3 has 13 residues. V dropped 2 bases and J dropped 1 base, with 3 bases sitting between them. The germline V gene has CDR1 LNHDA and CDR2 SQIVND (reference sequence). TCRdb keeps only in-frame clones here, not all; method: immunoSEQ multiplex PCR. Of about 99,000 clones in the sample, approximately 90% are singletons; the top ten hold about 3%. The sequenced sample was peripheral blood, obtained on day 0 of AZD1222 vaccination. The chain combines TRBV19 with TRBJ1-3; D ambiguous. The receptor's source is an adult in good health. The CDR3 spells CASSILSGNTIYF. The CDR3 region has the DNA TGTGCCAGTAGTATATTATCTGGAAACACCATATATTTT.